What follows are 8 T cell receptor beta chains derived from one specimen sequenced in a study of blood T cell repertoires in COVID-19. Assay used: immunoSEQ multiplex PCR; TCRdb lists only in-frame clones, some missing. The table includes some 70,000 clones, 88% detected once. Sequences were obtained from peripheral blood. The source is a woman aged 55-69 years with COVID-19, enrolled during active disease.

The genes are TRBV7-8 and TRBJ2-1, with D tentatively TRBD2 (7 bases). CDR3 length: 15 amino acids. V shed 5 bases and J shed 3 bases, with 14 bases lying between them. Germline CDR1 and CDR2: SGHVS and FQNEAQ. CDR3 DNA sequence: TGTGCCAGCAGCCAATTCGGGGGGCGCTACAATGAGCAGTTCTTC. This gives the protein CASSQFGGRYNEQFF.

The chain uses TRBV4-3 and TRBJ1-1; TRBD1 aligns across 9 bases. Germline V gives CDR1 LGHNA, CDR2 YSLEER. V was pared by 0 bases and J by 4 bases, with 3 bases of the junction left unmatched. The CDR3 runs 15 residues. In DNA form, the CDR3 reads TGCGCCAGCAGCCAAGATCACAGGGGGCTCACTGAAGCTTTCTTT. This codes for CASSQDHRGLTEAFF.

The chain uses TRBV11-2 and TRBJ2-1; unclear D gene. The CDR3 has 12 amino acids. CDR1 and CDR2 (germline): SGHAT, FQNNGV. V was cut by 1 base and J by 6 bases, with 4 bases left in between. The CDR3 region is CASSLVLNEQFF. CDR3 nucleotide sequence: TGTGCCAGCAGCTTAGTCCTCAATGAGCAGTTCTTC.

This clone was seen only a few times. The chain uses TRBV3-1 (or the pseudogene TRBV3-2) and TRBJ1-1, with 9 nucleotides matching TRBD1. CDR3 length: 16 amino acids. J gave up 1 base and V 5 bases, and 8 bases lay outside the gene matches. Germline V gene lookup returns CDR1 LGHDT and CDR2 YNNKEL (reference sequence). In nucleotides, the CDR3 is TGTGCCAGCAGCGCATCGGACAGGGGTGGGAACACTGAAGCTTTCTTT. Translated: CASSASDRGGNTEAFF.

The rearrangement joins TRBV19 to TRBJ2-1; 7 bases are a match to TRBD2. This CDR3 comprises 14 residues. V lost 3 bases, J lost 10 bases, and 9 bases stayed unmatched. Germline V CDR1 and CDR2: LNHDA, SQIVND (reference sequence). The CDR3 region has the DNA TGTGCCAGTAGTATCTGGCGGGGAGGGTGGGAGCAGTTCTTC. Protein product: CASSIWRGGWEQFF.

V and J are TRBV11-2 and TRBJ2-3, with 10 nucleotides matching TRBD2. This CDR3 is built from 17 residues. Germline V CDR1 and CDR2: SGHAT, FQNNGV. V dropped 4 bases and J dropped 2; count of bases not matched to a gene: 9. The CDR3 DNA follows: TGTGCCAGCAGCTCCGGGACTAGCGTGGAGGACACAGATACGCAGTATTTT. Translating gives CASSSGTSVEDTDTQYF. Complete variable domain (other parts from reference TRBV11-2 and TRBJ2-3): EAGVAQSPRYKIIEKRQSVAFWCNPISGHATLYWYQQILGQGPKLLIQFQNNGVVDDSQLPKDRFSAERLKGVDSTLKIQPAKLEDSAVYLCASSSGTSVEDTDTQYFGPGTRLTVL.

This chain uses TRBV5-1 with TRBJ1-2; tentatively, D is TRBD1 (6 bases). Germline CDR1 SGHRS, CDR2 YFSETQ. Between the trimmed V and J ends, which lost 0 bases and 6 bases, there was a span of 12 bases. The CDR3 has 14 residues. Here the CDR3 DNA reads TGCGCCAGCAGCTTGGACGGGGGGCAGGATGGCTACACCTTC. Translation: CASSLDGGQDGYTF.

The chain couples TRBV7-9 to TRBJ2-2; 9 bases map to TRBD2. The CDR3 spans 17 residues. CDR1 and CDR2 from the germline V gene are SEHNR and FQNEAQ (reference sequence). Losses at the gene ends were 8 bases for V and 3 bases for J; bases not matched to a gene: 13. In DNA form, the CDR3 reads TGTGCCAGCCGCCGACGGGGGCAGCGGGGGGACACCGGGGAGCTGTTTTTT. Translated: CASRRRGQRGDTGELFF.